Presented here are 4 T cell receptor beta chains from one specimen sequenced in a study of blood T cell repertoires in COVID-19. The data were produced by immunoSEQ multiplex PCR, yet TCRdb's version contains in-frame clones alone and is incomplete. The sample carries approximately 31,000 clones, approximately 86% recorded once. Sequencing was done on a sample of peripheral blood. The origin of the receptors is a woman of 80 years or more with active or convalescent COVID-19.

V gene TRBV7-6 combines with J gene TRBJ1-2; D uncertain. Germline V gene data show CDR1 as SGHVS and CDR2 as FNYEAQ. V lost 5 bases and J lost 3, with 10 bases in between. The CDR3 length is 13 residues. For the CDR3, the DNA is TGTGCCAGCAGCGCACAATTGGACTATGGCTACACCTTC. Protein product: CASSAQLDYGYTF.

V usage is TRBV7-2 and J usage is TRBJ2-1; 11 positions match TRBD1. The length of the CDR3 is 15 residues. V shed 2 bases, J shed 8 bases, and the junction held 5 bases outside the gene matches. CDR1 is SGHTA, CDR2 FQGNSA, per germline. Here the CDR3 reads CASSLTGQGADEQFF. CDR3 DNA: TGTGCCAGCAGCTTAACCGGACAGGGGGCTGATGAGCAGTTCTTC. Full variable domain (outside the CDR3, taken from reference TRBV7-2 and TRBJ2-1): GAGVSQSPSNKVTEKGKDVELRCDPISGHTALYWYRQSLGQGLEFLIYFQGNSAPDKSGLPSDRFSAERTGGSVSTLTIQRTQQEDSAVYLCASSLTGQGADEQFFGPGTRLTVL.

The CDR3 here is CASSGTSGGLSTDTQYF. CDR3 nucleotide sequence: TGTGCCAGCAGTGGGACTAGCGGGGGCCTTAGCACAGATACGCAGTATTTT. The chain recombines TRBV27 with TRBJ2-3, with 14 bases lining up with TRBD2. Germline-derived CDR1 and CDR2 are MNHEY and SMNVEV (reference sequence). The CDR3 is 17 residues long. V was clipped by 5 bases and J by 0 bases; unmatched bases: 4.

The V and J genes are TRBV27 and TRBJ1-5, with D perhaps TRBD1 (6 bases). This CDR3 comprises 17 residues. The germline CDR1 and CDR2 sequences are MNHEY and SMNVEV (reference sequence). Trimming left V 6 bases short and J 2 bases short, with 20 bases between. CDR3 bases: TGTGCCAGCAGGCTGCGGGGGGCCCCGAGCGGCAATCAGCCCCAGCATTTT. Protein: CASRLRGAPSGNQPQHF.